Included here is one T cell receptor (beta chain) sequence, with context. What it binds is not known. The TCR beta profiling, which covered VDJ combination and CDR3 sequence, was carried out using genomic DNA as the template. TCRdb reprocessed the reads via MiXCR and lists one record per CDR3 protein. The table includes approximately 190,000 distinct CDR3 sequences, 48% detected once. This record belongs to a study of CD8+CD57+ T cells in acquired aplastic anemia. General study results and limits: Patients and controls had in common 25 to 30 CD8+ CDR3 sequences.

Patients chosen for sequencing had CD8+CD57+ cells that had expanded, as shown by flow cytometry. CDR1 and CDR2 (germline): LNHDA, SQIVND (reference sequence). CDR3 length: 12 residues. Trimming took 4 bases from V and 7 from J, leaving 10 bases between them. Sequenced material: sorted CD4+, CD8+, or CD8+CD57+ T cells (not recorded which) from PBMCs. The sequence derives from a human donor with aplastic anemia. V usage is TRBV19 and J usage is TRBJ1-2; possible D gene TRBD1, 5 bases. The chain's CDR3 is CASSKQEVGYTF. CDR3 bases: TGTGCCAGTAGTAAACAGGAGGTTGGCTACACCTTC.